A single sample gave rise to the 14 T cell receptor beta chains below, sequenced in a study of blood T cells in healthy people across ages (dated by TCRdb to about 2015). The library was obtained by 5' RACE. Instrument on record: Illumina HiSeq 2500. A second PCR of roughly 6 to 12 cycles was performed with a sample-barcoded 5' primer and a J-beta primer mix. TCRdb's own reprocessing of the public reads used fastp at Q25 and MiXCR and kept productive beta chains. Rows matching on CDR3 protein sequence are summarized as one entry with the most common DNA and genes. Here the sample has hundreds of thousands of distinct CDR3 sequences; over 45% occur a single time. Around 32% of the sample belongs to the ten largest clones. The specimen was blood. These receptors originate from a woman aged 55-70 years in good health.

This clonotype was recorded a few times. V and J are TRBV20-1 and TRBJ2-1; D unclear. Germline assignment: CDR1 DFQATT and CDR2 SNEGSKA (reference sequence). This CDR3 comprises 15 residues. V lost 1 base and J 3 bases, leaving 13 bases between the germline ends. CDR3 sequence: CSARAYRDGYNEQFF. Written as DNA, the CDR3 is TGCAGTGCTAGAGCTTACAGAGACGGCTACAATGAGCAGTTCTTC.

The chain couples TRBV30 to TRBJ2-2; 10 bases are a match to TRBD1. CDR1 is GTSNPN and CDR2 is SVGIG in the germline V gene (reference sequence). Unmatched junction bases numbered 12, after V lost 8 bases and J lost 3 bases. CDR3 size: 16 residues. CDR3 sequence (DNA): TGTGCCCGGACTCCCGGGACAGGGGTATACACCGGGGAGCTGTTTTTT. Translating it yields CARTPGTGVYTGELFF.

The gene calls are TRBV4-3 and TRBJ2-5; TRBD2 matches 7 bases. The CDR3 is 14 residues long. After removal of 4 bases from V and 11 bases from J, the junction contained 13 bases not matched to a gene. Germline V gene lookup returns CDR1 LGHNA and CDR2 YSLEER. The CDR3 DNA follows: TGCGCCAGCAGCCGCCTAGCGGAGTACAATGAGCAGTACTTC. It is translated as CASSRLAEYNEQYF.

This clonotype was seen a few times. This sequence joins TRBV4-3 and TRBJ2-7; either TRBD1 or TRBD2 may fit D (5 bases each). The CDR3 length is 16 residues. CDR1 is LGHNA and CDR2 is YSLEER in the germline V gene. Trimming removed 0 bases from V and 2 bases from J, with 14 bases in between. The CDR3, as DNA: TGCGCCAGCAGCCAAGACACCGGGATACAGGCCTACGAGCAGTACTTC. Translating gives CASSQDTGIQAYEQYF.

This clonotype has only a few counts. The junction shows a germline mismatch at one end, possibly a read error. The chain employs TRBV20-1 and TRBJ2-5, with D perhaps TRBD2 (6 bases). The CDR3 spans 17 residues. Germline V gene sequence: CDR1 DFQATT, CDR2 SNEGSKA (reference sequence). CDR3 DNA: TGCAGTGCTAGAGATAAGCGGGTTAATACGGGCCAAAAGACCCAGTACTTC. Translation: CSARDKRVNTGQKTQYF.

The rearrangement links TRBV7-6 to TRBJ2-3; no clear D gene. The CDR3 spans 18 residues. V lost 4 bases to trimming and J lost 3 bases, with 23 bases between them. CDR1 is SGHVS and CDR2 is FNYEAQ in the germline V gene. CDR3 nucleotide sequence: TGTGCCAGCAGCTCCAAGTGGGGTATAAGGGTCGGTACAGATACGCAGTATTTT. Translation: CASSSKWGIRVGTDTQYF. The full variable domain, completed using reference TRBV7-6 and TRBJ2-3, is GAGVSQSPRYKVTKRGQDVALRCDPISGHVSLYWYRQALGQGPEFLTYFNYEAQQDKSGLPNDRFSAERPEGSISTLTIQRTEQRDSAMYRCASSSKWGIRVGTDTQYFGPGTRLTVL.

This chain joins TRBV21-1 and TRBJ2-7; TRBD1 is the table's D call, not checked against the DNA. TRBV21-1 is a pseudogene segment. This CDR3 spans 14 amino acids. CDR3 sequence: CASSKEDTYYEQYF. The DNA for the CDR3 is TGTGCCAGCAGCAAAGAGGACACTTACTACGAGCAGTACTTC.

CDR3 residues: CAGGPTVINQPQHF. CDR3 coding DNA: TGTGCAGGGGGGCCGACAGTGATCAATCAGCCCCAGCATTTT. The chain couples TRBV19 to TRBJ1-5, with D maybe TRBD1 (6 bases). The V gene's germline CDR1 is LNHDA and CDR2 SQIVND (reference sequence). This CDR3 region has 14 residues.

With regard to this clonotype: At one end the junction does not follow the germline gene, possibly because of a read error. The chain links TRBV4-2 to TRBJ2-6; TRBD1 is a possible D gene (5 bases). The length of the CDR3 is 14 residues. The V gene's germline CDR1 is LGHNA and CDR2 YNFKEQ. The CDR3 coding sequence is TGTGCCAGCAGCCAAGACTCTGGGGCCGACGTCCCGACTTTC. It is translated as CASSQDSGADVPTF.

The V call is TRBV9, the J call TRBJ2-5; D may be TRBD1 or TRBD2 (5 bases each). Judging by the DNA end, TRBJ2-7 fits better; the J call may be wrong. Germline V gene data show CDR1 as SGDLS and CDR2 as YYNGEE. The CDR3 consists of 15 residues. CDR3 coding DNA: TGTGCCAGCAGCGTAGTGGGGGACGGCAAATACGAGCAGTACTTC. Its translation is CASSVVGDGKYEQYF.

This rearrangement joins TRBV7-2 to TRBJ2-3; TRBD2 matches 7 bases. V shed 5 bases and J 1 base; nucleotides not matched to a gene: 6. The germline CDR1 and CDR2 sequences are SGHTA and FQGNSA. This CDR3 has 15 residues. CDR3 sequence (DNA): TGTGCCAGCAGCCCCTGGACTAGTCGCACAGATACGCAGTATTTT. Amino acids: CASSPWTSRTDTQYF.

V usage is TRBV7-7 and J usage is TRBJ2-3, with TRBD1 identical over 7 bases. V dropped 5 bases and J dropped 2; count of bases not matched to a gene: 4. This CDR3 spans 14 amino acids. Germline CDR1 reads SSHAT; CDR2 reads FNYEAQ (reference sequence). The CDR3 is CASSPTGITDTQYF. The CDR3 DNA reads as TGTGCCAGCAGCCCGACAGGGATCACAGATACGCAGTATTTT.

The chain combines TRBV5-1 with TRBJ2-5, with TRBD2 matching over 9 bases. V shed 0 bases, J shed 4 bases, and the junction held 4 bases outside the gene matches. Germline V gene sequence: CDR1 SGHRS, CDR2 YFSETQ. The CDR3 covers 15 residues. The CDR3 coding sequence is TGCGCCAGCAGCTTGGGGACTAGCGCGGGAGAGACCCAGTACTTC. Translation gives CASSLGTSAGETQYF. The variable domain in full, completed from reference TRBV5-1 and TRBJ2-5, reads KAGVTQTPRYLIKTRGQQVTLSCSPISGHRSVSWYQQTPGQGLQFLFEYFSETQRNKGNFPGRFSGRQFSNSRSEMNVSTLELGDSALYLCASSLGTSAGETQYFGPGTRLLVL.

In its sample, this clonotype was seen once. The chain recombines TRBV4-3 with TRBJ2-1; 14 bases align to TRBD2. Per the germline V gene, CDR1 is LGHNA and CDR2 is YSLEER. This CDR3 is built from 18 residues. Trimming removed 3 bases from V and 2 bases from J; junction bases left unmatched: 6. The CDR3: CASSQGTSGSRPYNEQFF. CDR3 nucleotide sequence: TGCGCCAGCAGCCAGGGGACTAGCGGGAGCCGGCCCTACAATGAGCAGTTCTTC.